The 29 T cell receptor beta chains given below trace back to one sample, sequenced in a study of T cells in localized non-small cell lung cancer. Profiled with immunoSEQ multiplex PCR; TCRdb holds only in-frame clones, not every one. This sample has roughly 14,000 clones, with approximately 84% found just once. Sample: peripheral blood, taken before any cancer treatment. The receptors come from a female donor aged 60 or older with stage I squamous cell lung carcinoma.

This chain's CDR3 is CASSLGGVPGELFF. DNA of the CDR3: TGTGCCAGCAGTTTAGGGGGCGTCCCCGGGGAGCTGTTTTTT. V usage is TRBV5-6 and J usage is TRBJ2-2; 7 bases agree with TRBD1. The CDR3 runs 14 residues. The germline V gene has CDR1 SGHDT and CDR2 YYEEEE. With 5 bases clipped from V and 6 bases from J, the junction kept 7 bases outside the gene matches. Variable domain in full (rest from reference TRBV5-6 and TRBJ2-2): DAGVTQSPTHLIKTRGQQVTLRCSPKSGHDTVSWYQQALGQGPQFIFQYYEEEERQRGNFPDRFSGHQFPNYSSELNVNALLLGDSALYLCASSLGGVPGELFFGEGSRLTVL.

This clone was seen just once. The chain couples TRBV7-8 to TRBJ1-4; the D is unclear. V lost 3 bases to trimming and J lost 0 bases, with 11 bases between them. The V gene's germline CDR1 is SGHVS and CDR2 FQNEAQ. This CDR3 spans 16 amino acids. CDR3 bases: TGTGCCAGCAGCTTCATTCCGGCCCCAACTAATGAAAAACTGTTTTTT. Amino acids: CASSFIPAPTNEKLFF.

The chain recombines TRBV5-1 with TRBJ2-7; TRBD2 matches at 7 bases. The length of the CDR3 is 13 residues. Trimming cost V 3 bases and J 3 bases; bases outside gene matches: 3. Per germline, CDR1 SGHRS and CDR2 YFSETQ. The CDR3 DNA reads TGCGCCAGCAGCTGGGGACTACTCTACGAGCAGTACTTC. Translating gives CASSWGLLYEQYF.

This chain uses TRBV4-2 with TRBJ2-7, with D possibly TRBD1 on 5 matching bases. V gave up 1 base and J gave up 0 bases, with 7 bases separating them. The CDR3 totals 14 residues. Germline CDR1 LGHNA, CDR2 YNFKEQ. The CDR3 spells CASSQGRDSYEQYF. The CDR3 region has the DNA TGTGCCAGCAGCCAAGGCAGGGACTCCTACGAGCAGTACTTC.

J is TRBJ2-2 and V is TRBV7-3; either TRBD1 or TRBD2 may fit D (6 bases each). This CDR3 is built from 15 residues. Germline assignment: CDR1 SGHTA and CDR2 FQGTGA. With 5 bases removed from V and 6 bases from J, the gap between germline ends came to 16 bases. CDR3 in DNA: TGTGCCAGCAGCCGGGGGCTTTGGGAGGCCGGGGAGCTGTTTTTT. Its protein product is CASSRGLWEAGELFF. Drawing the rest from reference TRBV7-3 and TRBJ2-2, the complete variable domain is GAGVSQTPSNKVTEKGKYVELRCDPISGHTALYWYRQSLGQGPEFLIYFQGTGAADDSGLPNDRFFAVRPEGSVSTLKIQRTERGDSAVYLCASSRGLWEAGELFFGEGSRLTVL.

This clone has just a few counts. The V gene is TRBV2, the J gene TRBJ1-2, with D maybe TRBD1 (6 bases). This CDR3 is built from 16 residues. V was clipped by 2 bases and J by 6 bases, with 19 bases between them. Germline V gene lookup returns CDR1 SNHLY and CDR2 FYNNEI. The CDR3 nucleotides read TGTGCCAGCAGTGAAATCCCCGGGACAAATATTCATGGCTACACCTTC. Its translation: CASSEIPGTNIHGYTF.

The rearrangement joins TRBV29-1 to TRBJ2-3; 9 positions agree with TRBD1. Germline lookup yields CDR1 SQVTM and CDR2 ANQGSEA. This CDR3 region has 14 residues. With 6 bases clipped from V and 4 bases from J, the junction kept 8 bases outside the gene matches. The chain's CDR3 is CSVRDRVVSDTQYF. The CDR3 DNA reads as TGCAGCGTCCGGGACAGGGTGGTGTCAGATACGCAGTATTTT.

The CDR3 DNA is TGTGCCAGCCATGGGGCCGAGGCTGGAAACACCATATATTTT. Amino acid sequence: CASHGAEAGNTIYF. The chain has TRBV27 and TRBJ1-3; TRBD1 might be the D (5 bases). Germline V gene data show CDR1 as MNHEY and CDR2 as SMNVEV (reference sequence). V lost 8 bases and J 2 bases, leaving 13 bases between the germline ends. This CDR3 is built from 14 residues.

The rearrangement links TRBV12-5 to TRBJ2-2; TRBD2 matches at 13 bases. Germline lookup yields CDR1 LGHNT and CDR2 FRNRAP. The CDR3 has 17 residues. With 3 bases clipped from V and 6 bases from J, the junction kept 7 bases outside the gene matches. This CDR3 reads CASGLPQLAGGPGELFF. The CDR3 nucleotides are TGTGCTAGTGGTTTACCCCAACTAGCGGGGGGGCCCGGGGAGCTGTTTTTT.

The gene calls are TRBV6-4 and TRBJ1-1; D remains ambiguous. V shed 5 bases and J shed 4 bases, with 17 bases lying between them. From germline, CDR1 is MRHNA and CDR2 SNTAGT. This CDR3 has 15 amino acids. For the CDR3, the DNA is TGTGCCAGCAGTCGACCCTCGGGTGCTGGCACTGAAGCTTTCTTT. Protein product: CASSRPSGAGTEAFF.

The chain couples TRBV19 to TRBJ2-7; 9 bases line up with TRBD1. Germline V CDR1 and CDR2: LNHDA, SQIVND (reference sequence). V shed 8 bases, J shed 3 bases, and the junction held 2 bases outside the gene matches. The CDR3 contains 12 residues. The CDR3 sequence: CASADRGYEQYF. The CDR3 DNA reads as TGTGCCAGTGCGGACAGGGGCTACGAGCAGTACTTC.

This chain uses TRBV7-9 with TRBJ1-2; D possibly corresponds to TRBD1 (5 bases). The CDR3 is 13 residues long. The germline CDR1 and CDR2 sequences are SEHNR and FQNEAQ (reference sequence). The ends were cut back, 1 base at V and 6 bases at J, with 9 bases in the middle. CDR3 DNA: TGTGCCAGCAGCTTAGAAGGGACTGATGGCTACACCTTC. Amino acid sequence: CASSLEGTDGYTF.

This chain uses TRBV18 with TRBJ1-4; no clear D. Germline V gives CDR1 KGHSH, CDR2 LQKENI. This CDR3 has 13 residues. V lost 3 bases, J lost 8 bases, and 10 bases lay in between. This CDR3 is CASSPAGGEKLFF. In DNA, the CDR3 is TGTGCCAGCTCACCGGCGGGTGGGGAAAAACTGTTTTTT.

J is TRBJ1-3 and V is TRBV30; no firm D call. CDR1 is GTSNPN, CDR2 SVGIG, per germline (reference sequence). CDR3 length equals 13 residues. V gave up 2 bases and J gave up 0 bases, with 5 bases separating them. CDR3 sequence reads: CAWSLSSGNTIYF. The DNA for the CDR3 is TGTGCCTGGAGTCTGAGCTCTGGAAACACCATATATTTT. Together with reference TRBV30 and TRBJ1-3, the CDR3 gives the full variable domain: SQTIHQWPATLVQPVGSPLSLECTVEGTSNPNLYWYRQAAGRGLQLLFYSVGIGQISSEVPQNLSASRPQDRQFILSSKKLLLSDSGFYLCAWSLSSGNTIYFGEGSWLTVV.

This sequence joins TRBV7-2 and TRBJ2-5; weak D call: TRBD2 (6 bases). This CDR3 is built from 15 residues. Germline values: CDR1 SGHTA, CDR2 FQGNSA. V was pared by 2 bases and J by 6 bases, with 16 bases between. The CDR3 sequence is CASSLQGGPVQTQYF. In DNA, the CDR3 is TGTGCCAGCAGCTTACAGGGAGGTCCTGTTCAGACCCAGTACTTC.

This clone has a handful of counts. A far larger clone is off by one base, so a read error is likely. Other nucleotide sequences in the sample specify the same CDR3. The chain recombines TRBV4-1 with TRBJ1-2; TRBD1 is a possible D gene (6 bases). The ends were cut back, 6 bases at V and 4 bases at J, with 12 bases in the middle. Germline values: CDR1 MGHRA, CDR2 YSYEKL. CDR3 length equals 13 residues. DNA for the CDR3: TGCGCCAGCAGGGATAGGGGGATCTATGGCTACACCTTC. Its translation is CASRDRGIYGYTF.

V and J are TRBV9 and TRBJ1-1; 10 nucleotides line up with TRBD1. Germline CDR1 reads SGDLS; CDR2 reads YYNGEE. V was pared by 0 bases and J by 11 bases, with 7 bases of the junction left unmatched. The CDR3 has 14 amino acids. The CDR3, as DNA: TGTGCCAGCAGCGTAGCTGCGGGGGACAGGGGTGCTTTCTTT. Encoded protein: CASSVAAGDRGAFF. Full variable domain (rest looked up from reference TRBV9 and TRBJ1-1): DSGVTQTPKHLITATGQRVTLRCSPRSGDLSVYWYQQSLDQGLQFLIQYYNGEERAKGNILERFSAQQFPDLHSELNLSSLELGDSALYFCASSVAAGDRGAFFGQGTRLTVV.

J is TRBJ1-1 and V is TRBV5-4, with 7 bases aligning to TRBD1. After removal of 4 bases from V and 1 base from J, the junction contained 7 bases not matched to a gene. Germline V gene lookup returns CDR1 SGHNT and CDR2 YYREEE (reference sequence). The CDR3 loop spans 15 amino acids. The CDR3 nucleotides read TGTGCCAGCAGCCAACAGGGGTCTGGGAACACTGAAGCTTTCTTT. Its translation is CASSQQGSGNTEAFF.

The chain employs TRBV5-4 and TRBJ2-6; 9 positions match TRBD1. The V and J ends lost 1 base and 1 base, in that order; junction bases with no gene match: 6. CDR1 and CDR2 from the germline V gene are SGHNT and YYREEE (reference sequence). The CDR3 runs 18 residues. The CDR3 region is CASSLSIQGASGANVLTF. For the CDR3, the DNA is TGTGCCAGCAGCTTGTCGATACAGGGGGCGTCTGGGGCCAACGTCCTGACTTTC.

Worth noting for this clone: Other DNA sequences in this sample translate to the same CDR3. The V and J genes are TRBV29-1 and TRBJ2-7; D may match TRBD1 or TRBD2 (5 bases each). With 5 bases removed from V and 2 bases from J, the gap between germline ends came to 10 bases. Germline V gene sequence: CDR1 SQVTM, CDR2 ANQGSEA. There are 12 residues in the CDR3. Here the CDR3 DNA reads TGCAGCGTTATCCGGGGCACCTACGAGCAGTACTTC. It yields the protein CSVIRGTYEQYF.

The rearrangement uses TRBV5-1 and TRBJ2-3, with D unresolved. Germline assignment: CDR1 SGHRS and CDR2 YFSETQ. This CDR3 comprises 15 residues. V shed 10 bases and J shed 0 bases, with 18 bases lying between them. The chain's CDR3 is CAPQGKHSSTDTQYF. The CDR3 DNA is TGCGCCCCCCAAGGCAAACACTCGAGCACAGATACGCAGTATTTT.

The chain carries TRBV20-1 and TRBJ1-1, with D uncertain. Germline values: CDR1 DFQATT, CDR2 SNEGSKA (reference sequence). This CDR3 is built from 11 residues. The CDR3 DNA is TGCGTGACCCCGGGCGACACTGAAGCTTTCTTT. Its protein is CVTPGDTEAFF.

V gene TRBV5-6 combines with J gene TRBJ1-1; 7 bases are a match to TRBD1. The CDR3 has 12 amino acids. Germline CDR1 SGHDT, CDR2 YYEEEE. J was trimmed by 5 bases and V by 2 bases; bases with no gene match: 0. The CDR3 is CASSLQGTEAFF. The CDR3 bases are TGTGCCAGCAGCTTACAGGGGACTGAAGCTTTCTTT.

This clone appeared a few times. This chain uses TRBV6-1 with TRBJ2-1; D remains ambiguous. Between the trimmed V and J ends, which lost 0 bases and 4 bases, there was a span of 4 bases. Germline V gives CDR1 MNHNS, CDR2 SASEGT. This CDR3 is 13 amino acids long. CDR3: CASSEAEYNEQFF. The CDR3 DNA reads as TGTGCCAGCAGTGAAGCCGAGTACAATGAGCAGTTCTTC.

The chain joins TRBV9 to TRBJ2-5; either TRBD1 or TRBD2 may fit D (6 bases each). This CDR3 is built from 15 residues. Germline V lookup: CDR1 SGDLS, CDR2 YYNGEE. Trimming removed 0 bases from V and 5 bases from J, with 14 bases in between. The CDR3 nucleotides read TGTGCCAGCAGCGTAGTTGGGGGGCCGGGTGAGACCCAGTACTTC. This translates into CASSVVGGPGETQYF. Using reference TRBV9 and TRBJ2-5 for the parts outside the CDR3, the full variable domain is DSGVTQTPKHLITATGQRVTLRCSPRSGDLSVYWYQQSLDQGLQFLIQYYNGEERAKGNILERFSAQQFPDLHSELNLSSLELGDSALYFCASSVVGGPGETQYFGPGTRLLVL.

The V call is TRBV5-1, the J call TRBJ1-4, with TRBD1 matching 7 bases. V lost 4 bases, J lost 2 bases, and 11 bases stayed unmatched. CDR1 and CDR2 (germline): SGHRS, YFSETQ. CDR3 size: 17 residues. This CDR3 reads CASSRGYQGGTNEKLFF. The DNA of the CDR3 is TGCGCCAGCAGCCGAGGTTATCAGGGGGGGACTAATGAAAAACTGTTTTTT.

Only a few counts were recorded for this clone. This rearrangement joins TRBV2 to TRBJ1-4; the D gene is possibly TRBD1 (5 bases). The CDR3 extends over 14 amino acids. Germline values: CDR1 SNHLY, CDR2 FYNNEI. Trimming removed 1 base from V and 10 bases from J, with 13 bases in between. CDR3 sequence reads: CASSEGGAGGKLFF. CDR3 in DNA: TGTGCCAGCAGTGAAGGAGGGGCTGGGGGAAAACTGTTTTTT.

The rearrangement joins TRBV18 to TRBJ1-4, with a possible D match to TRBD1 (6 bases). The ends were cut back, 6 bases at V and 3 bases at J, with 14 bases in the middle. CDR1 is KGHSH, CDR2 LQKENI, per germline. The length of the CDR3 is 15 residues. CDR3 amino acids: CASSRTGSANEKLFF. The CDR3 nucleotides are TGTGCCAGCTCTCGAACAGGGTCGGCTAATGAAAAACTGTTTTTT.

This sequence joins TRBV5-1 and TRBJ2-1, with D perhaps given as TRBD1 or TRBD2 (5 bases each). The V end lost 0 bases, the J end lost 7 bases, and 14 bases lay between the germline ends. Germline assignment: CDR1 SGHRS and CDR2 YFSETQ. The CDR3 contains 15 residues. CDR3 in DNA: TGCGCCAGCAGCTTGGGAGGGACCAATCCGAATGAGCAGTTCTTC. Translation gives CASSLGGTNPNEQFF. The complete variable domain, with remaining parts taken from reference TRBV5-1 and TRBJ2-1, reads KAGVTQTPRYLIKTRGQQVTLSCSPISGHRSVSWYQQTPGQGLQFLFEYFSETQRNKGNFPGRFSGRQFSNSRSEMNVSTLELGDSALYLCASSLGGTNPNEQFFGPGTRLTVL.